The source of this T cell receptor (beta chain) is a study of CD8+ T cells in alopecia areata. Across the study: The graft donors were approximately 6-12-month-old C3H/HeJ mice with spontaneous alopecia, and their skin went to 7-10-week-old female C3H/HeJ mice.

The ends lost 3 bases at V and 0 bases at J; junction bases unmatched: 3. Looked up from germline, CDR1 is NSHNY and CDR2 is SYGAGN. CDR3 length equals 16 residues. This clone was seen at least ten times. Its antigen is unidentified. Mouse gene names apply. The CDR3 goes on 4 residues after the read ends, and that part is filled in from the germline J gene. The authors sorted pooled cutaneous lymph node cells using CD4, CD8alpha, NKG2D, NKG2ACE and other markers. Regarding the study as a whole: Alopecia totalis/universalis scalp especially showed more expanded CD8+ clones than normal scalp. Scalp sample data also include resident alphabeta T cells from normal skin. Relative to mice, TCR sharing across patients was less clear, a difference possibly HLA-related.

RNA, once extracted, was reverse transcribed into cDNA for use as the sequencing template. Sequenced by immunoSEQ multiplex PCR; TCRdb stores in-frame clones only, minus some. This sample carries 200,000 to 300,000 clones and no singletons, and 1.2% goes to the top ten. The source of this sequence is a C3H/HeJ mouse with alopecia areata. Strain haplotype (MHC): H2-k. The source material was CD4+ T cells sorted from a lymph node. The V gene is TRBV13-1, the J gene TRBJ2-2; TRBD2 matches 9 bases. Partial CDR3 DNA: TGTGCCAGCAGTGGCCGACTGGGGGCAAACACCGGG. Translation: CASSGRLGANTG. The full CDR3 protein reads CASSGRLGANTGQLYF.